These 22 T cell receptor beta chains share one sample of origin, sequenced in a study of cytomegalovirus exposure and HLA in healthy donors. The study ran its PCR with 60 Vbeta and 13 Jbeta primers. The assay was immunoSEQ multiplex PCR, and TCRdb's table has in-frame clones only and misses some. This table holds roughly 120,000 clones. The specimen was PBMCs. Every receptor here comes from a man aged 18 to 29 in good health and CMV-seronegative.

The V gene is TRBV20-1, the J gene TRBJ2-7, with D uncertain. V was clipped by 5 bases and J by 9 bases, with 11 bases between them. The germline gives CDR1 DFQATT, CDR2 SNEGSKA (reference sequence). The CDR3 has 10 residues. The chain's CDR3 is CSAHHGGQYF. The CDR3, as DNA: TGCAGTGCTCACCACGGTGGGCAGTACTTC.

The CDR3 here is CASSDGTGDNSPLHF. The CDR3, as DNA: TGTGCCAGCAGTGACGGGACAGGGGATAATTCACCCCTCCACTTT. The V call is TRBV6-4, the J call TRBJ1-6; 10 bases line up with TRBD1. The CDR3 loop spans 15 amino acids. With 2 bases clipped from V and 5 bases from J, the junction kept 0 bases outside the gene matches. Germline V gene sequence: CDR1 MRHNA, CDR2 SNTAGT.

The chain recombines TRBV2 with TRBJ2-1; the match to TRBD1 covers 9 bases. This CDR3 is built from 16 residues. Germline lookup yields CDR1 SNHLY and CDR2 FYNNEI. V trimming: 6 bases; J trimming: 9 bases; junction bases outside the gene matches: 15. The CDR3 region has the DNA TGTGCCAGCAGCAGATACCGGGACAGGGAATTGGGTGAGCAGTTCTTC. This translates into CASSRYRDRELGEQFF. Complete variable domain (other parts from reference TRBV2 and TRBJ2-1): EPEVTQTPSHQVTQMGQEVILRCVPISNHLYFYWYRQILGQKVEFLVSFYNNEISEKSEIFDDQFSVERPDGSNFTLKIRSTKLEDSAMYFCASSRYRDRELGEQFFGPGTRLTVL.

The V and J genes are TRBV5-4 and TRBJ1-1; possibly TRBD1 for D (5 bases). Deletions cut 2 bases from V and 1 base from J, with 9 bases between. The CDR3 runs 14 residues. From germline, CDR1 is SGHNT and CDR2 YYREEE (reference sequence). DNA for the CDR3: TGTGCCAGCAGCTTTGGCGGGACGAACACTGAAGCTTTCTTT. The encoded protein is CASSFGGTNTEAFF. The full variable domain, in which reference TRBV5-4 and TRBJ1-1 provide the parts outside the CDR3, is ETGVTQSPTHLIKTRGQQVTLRCSSQSGHNTVSWYQQALGQGPQFIFQYYREEENGRGNFPPRFSGLQFPNYSSELNVNALELDDSALYLCASSFGGTNTEAFFGQGTRLTVV.

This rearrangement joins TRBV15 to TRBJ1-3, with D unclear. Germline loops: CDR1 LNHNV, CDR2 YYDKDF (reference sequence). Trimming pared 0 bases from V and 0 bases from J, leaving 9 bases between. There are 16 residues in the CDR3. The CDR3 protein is CATSRDLDFSGNTIYF. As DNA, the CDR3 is TGTGCCACCAGCAGAGATCTCGACTTCTCTGGAAACACCATATATTTT. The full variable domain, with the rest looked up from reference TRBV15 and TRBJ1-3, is DAMVIQNPRYQVTQFGKPVTLSCSQTLNHNVMYWYQQKSSQAPKLLFHYYDKDFNNEADTPDNFQSRRPNTSFCFLDIRSPGLGDTAMYLCATSRDLDFSGNTIYFGEGSWLTVV.

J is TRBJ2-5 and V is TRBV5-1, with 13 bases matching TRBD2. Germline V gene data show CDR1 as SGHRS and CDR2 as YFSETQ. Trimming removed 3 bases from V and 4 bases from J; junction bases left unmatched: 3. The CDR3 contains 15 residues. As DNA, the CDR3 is TGCGCCAGCAGCTGGGGACTAGCGGGGTTAGAGACCCAGTACTTC. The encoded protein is CASSWGLAGLETQYF.

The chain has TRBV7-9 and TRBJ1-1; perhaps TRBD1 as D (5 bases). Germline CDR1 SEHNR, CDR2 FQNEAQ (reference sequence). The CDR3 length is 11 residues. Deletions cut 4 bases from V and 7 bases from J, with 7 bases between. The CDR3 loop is CASSSGGEAFF. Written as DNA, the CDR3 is TGTGCCAGCAGCTCGGGGGGTGAAGCTTTCTTT.

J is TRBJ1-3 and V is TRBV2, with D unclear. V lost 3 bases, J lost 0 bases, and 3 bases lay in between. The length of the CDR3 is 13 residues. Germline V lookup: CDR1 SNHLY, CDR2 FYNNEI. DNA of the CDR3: TGTGCCAGCAGTGACTACTCTGGAAACACCATATATTTT. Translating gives CASSDYSGNTIYF.

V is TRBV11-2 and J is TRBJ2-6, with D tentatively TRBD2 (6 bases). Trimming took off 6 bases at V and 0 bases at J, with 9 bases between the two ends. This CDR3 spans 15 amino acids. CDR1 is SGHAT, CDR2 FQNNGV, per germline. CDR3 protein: CASRRGFSGANVLTF. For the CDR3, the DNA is TGTGCCAGCAGGCGGGGTTTCTCTGGGGCCAACGTCCTGACTTTC.

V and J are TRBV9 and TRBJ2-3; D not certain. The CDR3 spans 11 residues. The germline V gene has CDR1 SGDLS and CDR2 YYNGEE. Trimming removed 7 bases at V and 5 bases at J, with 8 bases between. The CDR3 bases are TGTGCCAGCGGAGCGAGAGATACGCAGTATTTT. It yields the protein CASGARDTQYF.

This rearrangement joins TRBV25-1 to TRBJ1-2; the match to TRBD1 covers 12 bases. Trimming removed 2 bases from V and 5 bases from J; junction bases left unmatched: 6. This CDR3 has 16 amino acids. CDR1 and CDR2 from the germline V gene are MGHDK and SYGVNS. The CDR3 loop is CASSEGDRGRRYGYTF. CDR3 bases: TGTGCCAGCAGTGAAGGGGACAGGGGGCGTAGGTATGGCTACACCTTC.

This CDR3 is CAWLGSYGYTF. CDR3 DNA sequence: TGTGCCTGGTTAGGGAGCTATGGCTACACCTTC. The chain recombines TRBV30 with TRBJ1-2; the D is unclear. CDR3 length: 11 residues. The germline V gene has CDR1 GTSNPN and CDR2 SVGIG (reference sequence). Trimming shortened V by 5 bases and J by 4 bases, and 8 bases separated the two germline ends.

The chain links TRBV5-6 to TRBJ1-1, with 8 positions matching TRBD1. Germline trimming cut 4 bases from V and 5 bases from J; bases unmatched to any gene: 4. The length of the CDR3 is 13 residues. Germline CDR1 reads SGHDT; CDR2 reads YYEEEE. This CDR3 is CASSARGQTEAFF. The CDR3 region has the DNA TGTGCCAGCAGCGCCAGGGGGCAGACTGAAGCTTTCTTT.

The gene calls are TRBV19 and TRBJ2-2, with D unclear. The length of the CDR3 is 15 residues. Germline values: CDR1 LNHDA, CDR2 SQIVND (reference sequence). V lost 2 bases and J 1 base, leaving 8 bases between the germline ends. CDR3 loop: CASSIFVVNTGELFF. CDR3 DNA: TGTGCCAGTAGTATATTCGTCGTGAACACCGGGGAGCTGTTTTTT.

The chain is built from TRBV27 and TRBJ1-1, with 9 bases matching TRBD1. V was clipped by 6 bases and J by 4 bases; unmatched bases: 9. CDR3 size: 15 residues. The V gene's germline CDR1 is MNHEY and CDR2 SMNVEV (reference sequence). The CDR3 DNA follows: TGTGCCAGCAGCCCGACCGGGACAGGGCCCACTGAAGCTTTCTTT. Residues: CASSPTGTGPTEAFF.

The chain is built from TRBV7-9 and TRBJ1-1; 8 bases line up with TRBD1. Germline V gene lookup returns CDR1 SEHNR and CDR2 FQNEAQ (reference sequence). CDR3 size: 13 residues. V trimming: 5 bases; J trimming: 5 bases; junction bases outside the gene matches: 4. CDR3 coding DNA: TGTGCCAGCAGCCCCGGACAGGGTACTGAAGCTTTCTTT. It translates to CASSPGQGTEAFF. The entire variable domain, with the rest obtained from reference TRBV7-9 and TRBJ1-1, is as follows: DTGVSQNPRHKITKRGQNVTFRCDPISEHNRLYWYRQTLGQGPEFLTYFQNEAQLEKSRLLSDRFSAERPKGSFSTLEIQRTEQGDSAMYLCASSPGQGTEAFFGQGTRLTVV.

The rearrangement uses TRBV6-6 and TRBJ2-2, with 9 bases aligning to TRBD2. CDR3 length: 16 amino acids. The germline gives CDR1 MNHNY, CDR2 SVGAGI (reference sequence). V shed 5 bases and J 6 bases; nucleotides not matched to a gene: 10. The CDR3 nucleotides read TGTGCCAGCAGTCCCGGGATAGCGGGAGTCGCCGGGGAGCTGTTTTTT. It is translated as CASSPGIAGVAGELFF.

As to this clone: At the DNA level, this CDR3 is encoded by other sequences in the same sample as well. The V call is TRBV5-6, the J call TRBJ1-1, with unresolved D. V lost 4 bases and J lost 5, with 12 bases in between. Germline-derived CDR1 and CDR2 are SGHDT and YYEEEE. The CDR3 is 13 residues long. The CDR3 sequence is CASSPTGRTEAFF. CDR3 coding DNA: TGTGCCAGCAGCCCTACGGGAAGGACTGAAGCTTTCTTT.

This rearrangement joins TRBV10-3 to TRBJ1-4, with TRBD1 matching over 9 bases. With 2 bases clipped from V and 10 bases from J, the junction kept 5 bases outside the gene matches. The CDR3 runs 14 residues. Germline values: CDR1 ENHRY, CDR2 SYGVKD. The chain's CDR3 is CAISEPGQGRKLFF. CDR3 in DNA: TGTGCCATCAGTGAGCCGGGACAGGGACGAAAACTGTTTTTT.

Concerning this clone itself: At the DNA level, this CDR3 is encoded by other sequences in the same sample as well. CDR3 sequence: CASSEGRNRGRVEQFF. In DNA form, the CDR3 reads TGCGCCAGCAGTGAGGGGAGGAATCGCGGGAGAGTCGAGCAGTTCTTC. The chain links TRBV10-1 to TRBJ2-1, with 7 bases matching TRBD2. From germline, CDR1 is WNHNN and CDR2 SYGVQD (reference sequence). V lost 2 bases and J lost 10; bases outside the gene matches: 14. This CDR3 region has 16 residues.

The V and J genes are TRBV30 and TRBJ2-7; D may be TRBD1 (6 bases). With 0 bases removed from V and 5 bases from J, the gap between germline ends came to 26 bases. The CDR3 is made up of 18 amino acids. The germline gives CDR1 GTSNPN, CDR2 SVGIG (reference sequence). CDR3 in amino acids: CAWSVSGRRPSKGDEQYF. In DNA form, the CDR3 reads TGTGCCTGGAGTGTAAGTGGCAGGAGGCCTTCTAAGGGGGACGAGCAGTACTTC.

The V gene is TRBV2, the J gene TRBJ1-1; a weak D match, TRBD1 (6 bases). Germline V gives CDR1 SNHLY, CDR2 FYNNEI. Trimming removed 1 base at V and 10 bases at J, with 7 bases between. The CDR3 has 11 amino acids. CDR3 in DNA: TGTGCCAGCAGTGAAGGCAGGGGAGCTTTCTTT. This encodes CASSEGRGAFF.